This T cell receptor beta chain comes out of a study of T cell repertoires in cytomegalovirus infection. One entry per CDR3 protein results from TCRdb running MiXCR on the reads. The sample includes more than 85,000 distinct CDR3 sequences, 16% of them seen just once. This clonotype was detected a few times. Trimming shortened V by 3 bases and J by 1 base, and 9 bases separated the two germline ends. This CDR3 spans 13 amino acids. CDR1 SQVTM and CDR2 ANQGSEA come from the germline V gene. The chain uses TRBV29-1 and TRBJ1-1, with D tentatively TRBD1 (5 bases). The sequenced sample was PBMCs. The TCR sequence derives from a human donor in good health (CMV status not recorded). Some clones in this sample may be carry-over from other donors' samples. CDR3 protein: CSVEVGGNTEAFF. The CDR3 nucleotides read TGCAGCGTTGAGGTGGGGGGGAACACTGAAGCTTTCTTT.